This T cell receptor beta chain was sequenced during a study of spatial heterogeneity in lung cancer. Study background: Every unique TCR and UMI combination, on average, appeared more than ten times in raw reads.

This clonotype was counted at least ten times. CDR3 length: 13 amino acids. V was clipped by 5 bases and J by 5 bases, with 13 bases between them. CDR1 DFQATT and CDR2 SNEGSKA come from the germline V gene (reference sequence). Time point meaning: sample taken at primary tumor resection. Unsorted whole RNA samples from tumor, nontumor lung or frozen PBMC were sequenced. TCR cDNA molecules were tagged individually, and each one carried a unique molecular identifier. TCRdb used MiXCR to reprocess the 5' RACE reads, holding one entry per CDR3 protein. The data hold approximately 90,000 distinct CDR3 sequences, with approximately 8.2% observed a single time.

The clonotype was recovered from a male donor with early-stage non-small cell lung cancer. The input for sequencing was PBMCs, taken at surgery. The chain links TRBV20-1 to TRBJ1-5; tentatively, D is TRBD1 (6 bases). The CDR3 DNA reads TGCAGTGCTGAGGACAGCCGGCATCAGCCCCAGCATTTT. This encodes CSAEDSRHQPQHF.